This T cell receptor (beta chain) was obtained from a study of T cell responses to AZD1222 COVID-19 vaccine. With regard to this clone: Its antigen is undetermined.

The CDR3 length is 15 residues. Trimming shortened V by 6 bases and J by 0 bases, and 12 bases separated the two germline ends. CDR1 MDHEN and CDR2 SYDVKM come from the germline V gene. Whole-study results and caveats: Possibly, clonal diversity was underestimated; donors were largely white British and included more females.

Generated by immunoSEQ multiplex PCR, the TCRdb table keeps only in-frame clones and is missing some. This table holds approximately 100,000 clones, roughly nine tenths found once. The clonotype was recovered from an adult in good health. The chain recombines TRBV28 with TRBJ1-3, with D perhaps matching TRBD1 (5 bases). Sequencing used peripheral blood, obtained on day 0 of AZD1222 vaccination. In nucleotides, the CDR3 is TGTGCCAGCAGACCCCAGGGATACTCTGGAAACACCATATATTTT. It specifies CASRPQGYSGNTIYF.